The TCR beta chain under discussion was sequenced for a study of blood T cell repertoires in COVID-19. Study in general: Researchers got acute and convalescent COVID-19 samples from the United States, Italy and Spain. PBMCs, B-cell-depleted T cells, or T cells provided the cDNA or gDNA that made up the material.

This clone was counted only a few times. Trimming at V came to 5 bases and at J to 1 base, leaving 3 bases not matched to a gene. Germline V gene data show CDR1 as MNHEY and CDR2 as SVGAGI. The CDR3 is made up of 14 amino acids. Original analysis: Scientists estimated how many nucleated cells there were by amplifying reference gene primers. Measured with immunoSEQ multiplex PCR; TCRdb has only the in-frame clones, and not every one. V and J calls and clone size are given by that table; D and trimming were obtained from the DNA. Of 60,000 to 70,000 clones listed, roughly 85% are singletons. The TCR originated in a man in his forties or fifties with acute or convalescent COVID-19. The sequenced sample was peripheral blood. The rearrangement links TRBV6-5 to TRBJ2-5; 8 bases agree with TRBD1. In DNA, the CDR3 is TGTGCCAGCAGTACGGGGACAGGCCAAGAGACCCAGTACTTC. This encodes CASSTGTGQETQYF.